This entry is about one TCR beta chain. The table came from immunoSEQ multiplex PCR; TCRdb's copy has only in-frame clones and leaves some out. The data contain about 99,000 clones, approximately 79% of them singletons. These data belong to a study of T cell clones after liver transplantation. About the study: Timepoints were pre-transplant, pre-withdrawal, and after withdrawal was completed or failed.

J lost 3 bases, V lost 4 bases, and 4 bases had no gene match. This CDR3 has 14 amino acids. CDR1 MDHEN and CDR2 SYDVKM come from the germline V gene. The genes are TRBV28 and TRBJ1-2; TRBD1 aligns across 8 bases. The starting material was CD4+ T cells from blood, obtained approximately 50 months after liver transplant. The source is a human patient who received a liver transplant. Some T cells may trace back to the graft donor. The CDR3 here is CASSSRQGYYGYTF. Written as DNA, the CDR3 is TGTGCCAGCAGTTCCAGACAGGGGTACTATGGCTACACCTTC.